A selection of T cell receptor beta chains follows, all from one sample in a study of blood T cell repertoires in COVID-19. TCRdb's table, derived via immunoSEQ multiplex PCR, lists solely in-frame clones and lacks some. The sample carries around 50,000 clones, about nine tenths recorded once. Sequencing was performed on peripheral blood. The receptors were gathered from a man aged 50 to 59 with active COVID-19. Each CDR3 is given with its conserved first and last residue. D genes are given only for firm matches. Size values are once, few and many counts, or a class for expanded clones, and some rows have none.

CDR3 DNA: TGTGCCAGCAGCTCCCTGCTAGCGGGGGGCTTAGCCAAAAACATTCAGTACTTC; CDR3 protein: CASSSLLAGGLAKNIQYF; V gene: TRBV7-9; clone size: once; J gene: TRBJ2-4; D gene: TRBD2
CDR3 DNA: TGTGCCACCTCTCCTCAGGGGGCGCAAAATGAAAAACTGTTTTTT; CDR3 protein: CATSPQGAQNEKLFF; V gene: TRBV6-5; clone size: few; J gene: TRBJ1-4; D gene: TRBD1
CDR3 DNA: TGTGCCAGCAGCTTAGCGTCGAGGACTAGCGAAACCTACAATGAGCAGTTCTTC; CDR3 protein: CASSLASRTSETYNEQFF; V gene: TRBV7-9; clone size: NA; J gene: TRBJ2-1; D gene: TRBD2
CDR3 DNA: TGTGCCAGCTCACGTACCGGGGGGGGCGTTGTGAACACTGAAGCTTTCTTT; CDR3 protein: CASSRTGGGVVNTEAFF; V gene: TRBV18; clone size: NA; J gene: TRBJ1-1; D gene: NA
CDR3 DNA: TGTGCCAGCAGCGTAGAGGTTGGAGGGACCCAGTACTTC; CDR3 protein: CASSVEVGGTQYF; V gene: TRBV9; clone size: NA; J gene: TRBJ2-5; D gene: NA
CDR3 DNA: TGTGCCAGCATAGACCCTAGGTTAAGCGAGCAGTACTTC; CDR3 protein: CASIDPRLSEQYF; V gene: TRBV28; clone size: NA; J gene: TRBJ2-7; D gene: NA
CDR3 DNA: TGTGCCAGCAGTGAGACTAGCGGGAGTGGAGAGACCCAGTACTTC; CDR3 protein: CASSETSGSGETQYF; V gene: TRBV25-1; clone size: NA; J gene: TRBJ2-5; D gene: TRBD2
CDR3 DNA: TGTGCCAGCAGTGAGGGCTTCCCCTCCTACAATGAGCAGTTCTTC; CDR3 protein: CASSEGFPSYNEQFF; V gene: TRBV6-4; clone size: NA; J gene: TRBJ2-1; D gene: NA
CDR3 DNA: TGTGCCAGCAGCCGCGACAGGGGAAATTCACCCCTCCACTTT; CDR3 protein: CASSRDRGNSPLHF; V gene: TRBV5-4; clone size: NA; J gene: TRBJ1-6; D gene: TRBD1
CDR3 DNA: TGTGCCATCAGTGAGTCGTCCACTTGGGACAGCTACAATGAGCAGTTCTTC; CDR3 protein: CAISESSTWDSYNEQFF; V gene: TRBV10-3; clone size: NA; J gene: TRBJ2-1; D gene: TRBD1
CDR3 DNA: TGTGCCAGCAGCCCTACTAGCGGAAGCACAGATACGCAGTATTTT; CDR3 protein: CASSPTSGSTDTQYF; V gene: TRBV6-4; clone size: NA; J gene: TRBJ2-3; D gene: TRBD2
CDR3 DNA: TGTGCCAGCAGCGCGCTAAACGGAGGAGGCACTGAAGCTTTCTTT; CDR3 protein: CASSALNGGGTEAFF; V gene: TRBV9; clone size: once; J gene: TRBJ1-1; D gene: NA
CDR3 DNA: TGTGCCAGCAGCCGGGACAGGGAACAGCCCCAGCATTTT; CDR3 protein: CASSRDREQPQHF; V gene: TRBV5-8; clone size: once; J gene: TRBJ1-5; D gene: TRBD1
CDR3 DNA: TGCGCCAGCAGCTTGGGACAGGGGCTGGACTACACCTTC; CDR3 protein: CASSLGQGLDYTF; V gene: TRBV5-1; clone size: NA; J gene: TRBJ1-2; D gene: TRBD1
CDR3 DNA: TGTGCCAGCAGTTACCTGACCGGGACAGGGGAGGAAAAACTGTTTTTT; CDR3 protein: CASSYLTGTGEEKLFF; V gene: TRBV6-5; clone size: NA; J gene: TRBJ1-4; D gene: TRBD1
CDR3 DNA: TGTGCCAGCAGTGCCCCTAGCGGGAGTAGGAATGAGCAGTTCTTC; CDR3 protein: CASSAPSGSRNEQFF; V gene: TRBV6-2/TRBV6-3; clone size: NA; J gene: TRBJ2-1; D gene: TRBD2
CDR3 DNA: TGTGCCAGTAGTATCGGGACAGGGTTCTTCGGTTTCTTT; CDR3 protein: CASSIGTGFFGFF; V gene: TRBV19; clone size: NA; J gene: TRBJ1-1; D gene: TRBD1
CDR3 DNA: TGTGCCAGCAGTTTCCCTCCAGGGGTCCGCCAGCCCCAGCATTTT; CDR3 protein: CASSFPPGVRQPQHF; V gene: TRBV28; clone size: NA; J gene: TRBJ1-5; D gene: NA
CDR3 DNA: TGTGCCAGCAGTTTAGGGGGGGGTCCTTATGGGGAGCAGTACTTC; CDR3 protein: CASSLGGGPYGEQYF; V gene: TRBV28; clone size: NA; J gene: TRBJ2-7; D gene: TRBD2
CDR3 DNA: TGTGCCAGCAATTTACAGGGATTTAATGAAGCTTTCTTT; CDR3 protein: CASNLQGFNEAFF; V gene: TRBV5-6; clone size: NA; J gene: TRBJ1-1; D gene: NA
CDR3 DNA: TGTGCCAGCAGATTCGGGGACAGCATGACCTATGGCTACACCTTC; CDR3 protein: CASRFGDSMTYGYTF; V gene: TRBV11-2; clone size: NA; J gene: TRBJ1-2; D gene: TRBD1
CDR3 DNA: TGTGCCAGTACCGAACTAGCGGGAGCGAGAAAGGATACGCAGTATTTT; CDR3 protein: CASTELAGARKDTQYF; V gene: TRBV19; clone size: NA; J gene: TRBJ2-3; D gene: TRBD2
CDR3 DNA: TGTGCCAGCAGTTTAGTGGCTCCACTGAGGGCTTTCTTT; CDR3 protein: CASSLVAPLRAFF; V gene: TRBV28; clone size: NA; J gene: TRBJ1-1; D gene: NA
CDR3 DNA: TGTGCCACCAGTGATTTGCAGGCTTTGAACACTGAAGCTTTCTTT; CDR3 protein: CATSDLQALNTEAFF; V gene: TRBV24-1; clone size: NA; J gene: TRBJ1-1; D gene: NA
CDR3 DNA: TGTGCCAGCACCCCGCAGCGATTCATGAACACTGAAGCTTTCTTT; CDR3 protein: CASTPQRFMNTEAFF; V gene: TRBV11-2; clone size: NA; J gene: TRBJ1-1; D gene: NA
CDR3 DNA: TGTGCCAGCAGCCCACTCCCCAGCACAGATACGCAGTATTTT; CDR3 protein: CASSPLPSTDTQYF; V gene: TRBV7-3; clone size: NA; J gene: TRBJ2-3; D gene: NA
CDR3 DNA: TGTGCCAGCTCACCCGGCTCCTACAATGAGCAGTTCTTC; CDR3 protein: CASSPGSYNEQFF; V gene: TRBV18; clone size: NA; J gene: TRBJ2-1; D gene: NA
CDR3 DNA: TGTGCCATCAGTGAAGCAGAAGGGGGCTTCGATAATTCACCCCTCCACTTT; CDR3 protein: CAISEAEGGFDNSPLHF; V gene: TRBV10-3; clone size: NA; J gene: TRBJ1-6; D gene: TRBD1
CDR3 DNA: TGCAGCGTTGTCTTTAGCGGGAGGTTCACCGGGGAGCTGTTTTTT; CDR3 protein: CSVVFSGRFTGELFF; V gene: TRBV29-1; clone size: NA; J gene: TRBJ2-2; D gene: TRBD2
CDR3 DNA: TGTGCCAGTAGTCAGAAATATAGCAATCAGCCCCAGCATTTT; CDR3 protein: CASSQKYSNQPQHF; V gene: TRBV19; clone size: NA; J gene: TRBJ1-5; D gene: NA
CDR3 DNA: TGTGCCGTATCACAGGGGGCGGGGGAAAAACTGTTTTTT; CDR3 protein: CAVSQGAGEKLFF; V gene: TRBV28; clone size: NA; J gene: TRBJ1-4; D gene: TRBD1
CDR3 DNA: TGTGCCAGCAGTTACTCCAGGGGGGCCTACGAGCAGTACTTC; CDR3 protein: CASSYSRGAYEQYF; V gene: TRBV6-6; clone size: NA; J gene: TRBJ2-7; D gene: NA
CDR3 DNA: TGTGCCAGCAGCTTACACGGAGGTTTGGGGGAGGGGACCCAGTACTTC; CDR3 protein: CASSLHGGLGEGTQYF; V gene: TRBV7-8; clone size: NA; J gene: TRBJ2-5; D gene: TRBD2
CDR3 DNA: TGTGCCAGCAGGGACAGGGCCGACACTGAAGCTTTCTTT; CDR3 protein: CASRDRADTEAFF; V gene: TRBV6-6; clone size: NA; J gene: TRBJ1-1; D gene: TRBD1
CDR3 DNA: TGTGCCAGCAGCTTAGTGGGCAACACTGAAGCTTTCTTT; CDR3 protein: CASSLVGNTEAFF; V gene: TRBV11-1; clone size: NA; J gene: TRBJ1-1; D gene: NA
CDR3 DNA: TGTGCCAGCAGCTTGGTGGGGACACTAATGAGCTACACCTTC; CDR3 protein: CASSLVGTLMSYTF; V gene: TRBV5-6; clone size: NA; J gene: TRBJ1-2; D gene: NA
CDR3 DNA: TGTGCCAGCAGCCCGGACAGGGGTGGCACCTTC; CDR3 protein: CASSPDRGGTF; V gene: TRBV7-2; clone size: NA; J gene: TRBJ1-2; D gene: TRBD1
CDR3 DNA: TGTGCCTGGAATGGAGGGGGCCACACCATATATTTT; CDR3 protein: CAWNGGGHTIYF; V gene: TRBV30; clone size: NA; J gene: TRBJ1-3; D gene: TRBD1
CDR3 DNA: TGCAGTGCTAGTGGGACAGCAGACTCCCGCCCCGCCAGCCCCAATTCACCCCTCCACTTT; CDR3 protein: CSASGTADSRPASPNSPLHF; V gene: TRBV20-1; clone size: NA; J gene: TRBJ1-6; D gene: TRBD1
CDR3 DNA: TGTGCCAGCAGCGTTGCCCTCGGGACAGGGGCTGAAGCTTTCTTT; CDR3 protein: CASSVALGTGAEAFF; V gene: TRBV9; clone size: NA; J gene: TRBJ1-1; D gene: TRBD1